This T cell receptor beta chain was captured in a study of CXCR3-negative and CXCR3-positive naive CD8 T cells. Through 5' RACE with UMI labels, the TRB cDNA libraries were prepared. TCRdb re-called the 5' RACE reads, yielding one record per CDR3 amino acid sequence without DNA. Its listing shows approximately 100,000 distinct CDR3 sequences. Per germline, CDR1 SGHTA and CDR2 FQGTGA. This CDR3 is 12 amino acids long. On this clonotype: Its antigen is unidentified.

Whole-study findings and limits: CXCR3-positive naive cells had more hydrophobic TRB CDR3s than CXCR3-negative naive cells.

The V gene is TRBV7-3, the J gene TRBJ1-1; TCRdb selects TRBD1, and the lack of DNA leaves this call unchecked. The receptor comes from a human donor in good health. Some clones in this sample may be carry-over from other donors' samples. The sequenced material came from naive CXCR3+ CD8+ T cells from blood. Documented subset: CD45RO-CCR7+CD27+CD95- naive CD8+ T cells expressing CXCR3 (TNR3+). CDR3 loop: CASSLGRTEAFF.